This T cell receptor (beta chain) appears in the sequencing data of a study of spatial heterogeneity in lung cancer (dated by TCRdb to the late 2010s). A note on the overall study: Beta-chain transcripts were consistently detected in greater numbers than alpha-chain transcripts, which likely reflected higher beta-chain transcript abundance. In the raw uncorrected reads, each unique combination of TCR and UMI appeared more than ten times on average. Both alpha and beta chains were TCR-sequenced in samples taken at surgery, namely 220 tumor regions, around 64 matched nontumor lung samples and 56 PBMC samples. The study quantitatively compared TCR alpha and beta repertoires across multiple tumor regions, matched nontumor lung and blood in non-small cell lung cancer. TCR repertoire features were related to nonsynonymous mutation counts determined by whole-exome sequencing of tumor tissue. Overall study results and their limits: Additional single-cell paired TCR alpha and beta sequencing was considered necessary to confirm, at a functional level, the hypothesis that regional TCRs recognize regional mutations. Ubiquitous expanded tumor TCRs were detected in blood more often at tumor resection than at routine follow-up.

The V end gives up 3 bases and the J end 2 bases, leaving 4 bases in the junction not matched to a gene. The CDR3 has 15 amino acids, counting the end cysteine and phenylalanine. CDR3 DNA only is kept here, 45 bases in frame from base 1. Per the germline V gene, SGHNT is the CDR1 and YENEEA is the CDR2. Library preparation used 5' RACE. The instrument was a NextSeq 500. The TCR library protocol attached a unique molecular identifier to each TCR cDNA molecule to allow correction of PCR and sequencing errors. In the source study's methods: TCR identification, UMI-based error correction and CDR3 extraction were all carried out with Decombinator tools. Expanded TCRs were defined as those above a frequency of 2 per 1,000, corresponding to the top 1% of the tumor frequency distribution. Rényi diversity was computed with the R vegan package after subsampling each repertoire 100 times to 5,000 TCRs. CDR3 similarity networks were built from amino acid triplet string-kernel similarity, with CDR3s being connected when pairwise similarity was above 0.82. TCRdb cleaned the public reads at Q25 with fastp, built clones with MiXCR and kept in-frame beta chains. Entries are consolidated by CDR3 protein sequence, retaining the most common genes and DNA. The V and J calls follow TCRdb's processing rather than the paper's. For this sample there are 75,000 or so distinct CDR3 sequences; around 7.3% appear just once. 6.8% of the sample is in the top ten clones.

Comments on this clonotype: The antigen this receptor binds is unknown. Base qualities are not provided; no much larger clone lies one nucleotide away.

The time point label, as the study defines it: sample taken at primary tumor resection. Samples were obtained from 70 to 85 patients with early-stage, untreated non-small cell lung cancer from the lung TRACERx cohort. Without any cell sorting, TCR sequencing was performed on whole RNA extracted either from tumor and nontumor lung tissue or from cryopreserved PBMC samples. Patients were selected for TCR sequencing only if sufficient RNA was available from at least two tumor regions. The chain is encoded by TRBV11-3 joined to TRBJ2-3, with 8 bases matching TRBD1. The source of this sequence is a male donor with early-stage non-small cell lung cancer. The sequenced sample was PBMCs, obtained at surgery. Here the CDR3 is given as CASSFGQGNTDTQYF. The DNA sequence is TGTGCCAGCAGCTTCGGACAGGGAAACACAGATACGCAGTATTTT. Extended through the reference TRBV11-3 and TRBJ2-3 proteins, this CDR3 yields the full variable domain: EAGVVQSPRYKIIEKKQPVAFWCNPISGHNTLYWYLQNLGQGPELLIRYENEEAVDDSQLPKDRFSAERLKGVDSTLKIQPAELGDSAVYLCASSFGQGNTDTQYFGPGTRLTVL.